These 29 T cell receptor beta chains share one sample of origin, sequenced in a study of shared clonotypes between healthy human individuals. Using immunoSEQ multiplex PCR, the repertoire was profiled, and TCRdb retains in-frame clones only, with some absent. Here the sample spans some 2,100,000 clones, roughly 91% being singletons. Naive CD8 cells were CD45RO-negative, positively selected for CCR7, excluding terminally differentiated effector memory CD45RA+ cells. Input material: naive CD8+ T cells from PBMCs. The source is a man between 18 and 35 years old in good health. Some clones in this sample may be carry-over from other donors' samples.

The chain uses TRBV28 and TRBJ2-7; D is possibly TRBD2 (5 bases). Germline-derived CDR1 and CDR2 are MDHEN and SYDVKM. The V and J ends lost 4 bases and 4 bases respectively, with 14 bases between them. This CDR3 comprises 14 residues. CDR3 sequence reads: CASSYTGSGYEQYF. Here the CDR3 DNA reads TGTGCCAGCAGTTATACGGGAAGTGGGTACGAGCAGTACTTC.

The chain is built from TRBV7-9 and TRBJ2-2, with 9 bases aligning to TRBD2. The V segment lost 1 base and the J segment 7 bases; nucleotides outside the gene matches: 10. This CDR3 comprises 17 residues. Per germline, CDR1 SEHNR and CDR2 FQNEAQ (reference sequence). CDR3: CASSLVSAGGPGGELFF. CDR3 bases: TGTGCCAGCAGCTTAGTTTCTGCGGGAGGGCCCGGCGGGGAGCTGTTTTTT.

This clone has only one observation. The V call is TRBV27, the J call TRBJ2-7; no definite D call. The CDR3 has 12 amino acids. Germline CDR1 reads MNHEY; CDR2 reads SMNVEV (reference sequence). V lost 5 bases, J lost 6 bases, and 11 bases lay in between. The chain's CDR3 is CASSLMGSEQYF. The CDR3 nucleotides read TGTGCCAGCAGTCTAATGGGCAGCGAGCAGTACTTC.

The chain carries TRBV7-2 and TRBJ2-1, with 13 bases fitting TRBD2. The ends lost 3 bases at V and 0 bases at J; junction bases unmatched: 5. Germline V CDR1 and CDR2: SGHTA, FQGNSA. The CDR3 spans 18 residues. The CDR3 DNA reads as TGTGCCAGCAGCTTCGGGACTAGCGGGAAAAGCTCCTACAATGAGCAGTTCTTC. Its protein is CASSFGTSGKSSYNEQFF.

For the CDR3, the DNA is TGTGCCAGCAGTTTACAGGGATACACAGATACGCAGTATTTT. Amino acid sequence: CASSLQGYTDTQYF. The chain recombines TRBV27 with TRBJ2-3; tentatively, D is TRBD1 (5 bases). Germline CDR1 is MNHEY and CDR2 is SMNVEV (reference sequence). The CDR3 has 14 amino acids. The V end was cut by 2 bases, the J end by 2 bases, with 8 bases between.

J is TRBJ2-7 and V is TRBV28; TRBD1 or TRBD2 may be the D gene (5 bases each). The germline gives CDR1 MDHEN, CDR2 SYDVKM. The V end lost 4 bases, the J end lost 0 bases, and 10 bases lay between the germline ends. CDR3 length equals 14 residues. The CDR3 sequence: CASSSRGYSYEQYF. The CDR3 DNA sequence: TGTGCCAGCAGTTCTCGGGGCTACTCCTACGAGCAGTACTTC. The full variable domain, with the rest looked up from reference TRBV28 and TRBJ2-7, is DVKVTQSSRYLVKRTGEKVFLECVQDMDHENMFWYRQDPGLGLRLIYFSYDVKMKEKGDIPEGYSVSREKKERFSLILESASTNQTSMYLCASSSRGYSYEQYFGPGTRLTVT.

The chain couples TRBV19 to TRBJ1-4; D unresolved. V lost 6 bases and J 8 bases, leaving 28 bases between the germline ends. In germline, CDR1 is LNHDA, CDR2 SQIVND (reference sequence). The CDR3 has 18 residues. In DNA form, the CDR3 reads TGTGCCAGTAGGCCCTCGAGTGGCGACACCCCCGGTCGGGAAAAACTGTTTTTT. Encoded protein: CASRPSSGDTPGREKLFF.

Concerning this clone: The same CDR3 arises from other DNA sequences in this sample as well. The rearrangement links TRBV27 to TRBJ1-5; D remains unclear. The CDR3 spans 13 residues. Deletions cut 2 bases from V and 7 bases from J, with 9 bases between. From germline, CDR1 is MNHEY and CDR2 SMNVEV (reference sequence). The CDR3 region is CASSLIGNQPQHF. The DNA for the CDR3 is TGTGCCAGCAGTTTAATAGGGAACCAGCCCCAGCATTTT.

The J gene is TRBJ2-7, the V gene TRBV7-6; TRBD1 might be the D (5 bases). Looked up from germline, CDR1 is SGHVS and CDR2 is FNYEAQ. This CDR3 spans 12 amino acids. With 9 bases removed from V and 3 bases from J, the gap between germline ends came to 12 bases. CDR3 sequence: CASGQADYEQYF. CDR3 bases: TGTGCCAGTGGACAAGCAGACTACGAGCAGTACTTC. Full variable domain (rest looked up from reference TRBV7-6 and TRBJ2-7): GAGVSQSPRYKVTKRGQDVALRCDPISGHVSLYWYRQALGQGPEFLTYFNYEAQQDKSGLPNDRFSAERPEGSISTLTIQRTEQRDSAMYRCASGQADYEQYFGPGTRLTVT.

For this clone: This may be a read error, as it is one base from a much larger clone. V is TRBV5-5 and J is TRBJ1-1; D remains ambiguous. In germline, CDR1 is SGHKS, CDR2 YYEKEE (reference sequence). This CDR3 is 11 amino acids long. V lost 3 bases and J 4 bases, leaving 4 bases between the germline ends. The CDR3 DNA reads as TGTGCCAGCAGCTGGGGCACTGAAGCTTTCTTT. Translation gives CASSWGTEAFF.

V and J are TRBV7-9 and TRBJ2-1, with D possibly being TRBD1 (6 bases). This CDR3 is built from 16 residues. Germline CDR1 reads SEHNR; CDR2 reads FQNEAQ (reference sequence). Trimming left V 2 bases short and J 0 bases short, with 11 bases between. The CDR3 coding sequence is TGTGCCAGCAGCTTACCAGGACAGAGCTCCTACAATGAGCAGTTCTTC. Its protein product is CASSLPGQSSYNEQFF.

The genes are TRBV2 and TRBJ1-5, with TRBD1 as a possible D gene (5 bases). V was cut by 9 bases and J by 3 bases, with 18 bases left in between. This CDR3 spans 15 amino acids. Germline values: CDR1 SNHLY, CDR2 FYNNEI. In DNA, the CDR3 is TGTGCCAGAGGGGCGGGCCAGAACAACAATCAGCCCCAGCATTTT. It encodes CARGAGQNNNQPQHF.

This chain uses TRBV27 with TRBJ1-6, with 11 nucleotides matching TRBD1. Germline CDR1 and CDR2: MNHEY and SMNVEV (reference sequence). The CDR3 sequence is 14 residues long. Trimming cost V 5 bases and J 9 bases; bases outside gene matches: 3. The CDR3: CASSPGTGGSPLHF. CDR3 nucleotide sequence: TGTGCCAGCAGTCCCGGGACAGGGGGTTCACCCCTCCACTTT.

This chain connects TRBV29-1 to TRBJ2-3; 9 bases align to TRBD2. The CDR3 totals 13 residues. Germline assignment: CDR1 SQVTM and CDR2 ANQGSEA. V shed 6 bases and J 6 bases; nucleotides not matched to a gene: 7. This CDR3 reads CSVLAGGVDTQYF. The CDR3 DNA reads TGCAGCGTCTTGGCGGGGGGGGTGGATACGCAGTATTTT.

The chain is built from TRBV6-5 and TRBJ2-5; 7 nucleotides match TRBD1. The germline CDR1 and CDR2 sequences are MNHEY and SVGAGI. The junction had 9 bases not matched to a gene; V was cut back by 0 bases and J by 5 bases. The CDR3 covers 16 residues. In DNA, the CDR3 is TGTGCCAGCAGTTACTCTGTGACAGGGTATGTGGAGACCCAGTACTTC. Its protein is CASSYSVTGYVETQYF.

This rearrangement joins TRBV9 to TRBJ2-1; 9 bases line up with TRBD2. V lost 3 bases to trimming and J lost 0 bases; unmatched junction nucleotides: 7. The CDR3 contains 17 residues. Germline V gene sequence: CDR1 SGDLS, CDR2 YYNGEE. The DNA of the CDR3 is TGTGCCAGCAGCGAGGCGGGAGGGACTAGCTCCTACAATGAGCAGTTCTTC. It yields the protein CASSEAGGTSSYNEQFF.

Concerning this clone itself: At the DNA level, this CDR3 is encoded by other sequences in the same sample as well. The chain combines TRBV27 with TRBJ2-7; D unclear. This CDR3 spans 13 amino acids. Germline V CDR1 and CDR2: MNHEY, SMNVEV (reference sequence). Deletions cut 3 bases from V and 1 base from J, with 7 bases between. The CDR3 spells CASSFGGSYEQYF. Here the CDR3 DNA reads TGTGCCAGCAGTTTCGGTGGATCCTACGAGCAGTACTTC.

V is TRBV5-1 and J is TRBJ2-4; perhaps D is TRBD1 or TRBD2 (5 bases each). This CDR3 has 16 amino acids. The V gene lost 2 bases and the J gene lost 5 bases, with 17 bases spanning the gap. Germline CDR1 and CDR2: SGHRS and YFSETQ. The chain's CDR3 is CASSFTGGRAENIQYF. CDR3 DNA: TGCGCCAGCAGCTTTACAGGAGGTCGGGCCGAAAACATTCAGTACTTC.

The genes are TRBV27 and TRBJ1-6, with TRBD1 identical over 8 bases. Germline V lookup: CDR1 MNHEY, CDR2 SMNVEV (reference sequence). V shed 7 bases and J 10 bases; nucleotides not matched to a gene: 9. This CDR3 spans 14 amino acids. The CDR3, as DNA: TGTGCCAGCACCACTCCAGGGGGCGGATCACCCCTCCACTTT. It specifies CASTTPGGGSPLHF.

The chain uses TRBV9 and TRBJ2-5; D remains unclear. Trimming took 1 base from V and 5 from J, leaving 6 bases between them. The CDR3 is 12 residues long. Germline CDR1 and CDR2: SGDLS and YYNGEE. CDR3 bases: TGTGCCAGCAGCGTAAACGTGGAGACCCAGTACTTC. Translated, it gives CASSVNVETQYF.

This clone was recorded only once. A clone one base away is much larger, so this may be a read error. The chain is built from TRBV6-6 and TRBJ2-5; D not resolved. Germline assignment: CDR1 MNHNY and CDR2 SVGAGI (reference sequence). CDR3 length: 11 residues. With 5 bases removed from V and 5 bases from J, the gap between germline ends came to 6 bases. CDR3 protein: CASSVGETQYF. Here the CDR3 DNA reads TGTGCCAGCAGTGTGGGGGAGACCCAGTACTTC.

The V and J genes are TRBV18 and TRBJ2-5, with 9 bases aligning to TRBD1. The CDR3 length is 15 residues. After removal of 3 bases from V and 3 bases from J, the junction contained 5 bases not matched to a gene. Per the germline V gene, CDR1 is KGHSH and CDR2 is LQKENI. The CDR3 is CASSPPRDREETQYF. CDR3 nucleotide sequence: TGTGCCAGCTCACCTCCTCGGGACAGGGAAGAGACCCAGTACTTC.

This chain uses TRBV7-9 with TRBJ2-7; tentative D call: TRBD2 (6 bases). The CDR3 is 14 amino acids. Germline V gene data show CDR1 as SEHNR and CDR2 as FQNEAQ (reference sequence). Between the trimmed V and J ends, which lost 3 bases and 2 bases, there was a span of 11 bases. The CDR3 reads CASSFLASTYEQYF. The CDR3 coding sequence is TGTGCCAGCAGCTTTCTAGCGAGCACCTACGAGCAGTACTTC.

This chain connects TRBV30 to TRBJ2-1, with TRBD2 matching 7 bases. Trimming removed 3 bases from V and 9 bases from J; junction bases left unmatched: 2. Per germline, CDR1 GTSNPN and CDR2 SVGIG (reference sequence). This CDR3 has 11 amino acids. The CDR3 coding sequence is TGTGCCTGGAGCTGGGGGGGTGAGCAGTTCTTC. Translation gives CAWSWGGEQFF.

This chain joins TRBV6-5 and TRBJ2-1, with D possibly called TRBD1 or TRBD2 (5 bases each). There are 15 residues in the CDR3. Trimming stripped 6 bases from V and 11 bases from J, with 23 bases between. Germline CDR1 reads MNHEY; CDR2 reads SVGAGI. CDR3 bases: TGTGCCAGCAGCCTCGGGGACCCGGGATGGAATCAGCAGTTCTTC. Translated, it gives CASSLGDPGWNQQFF.

The chain combines TRBV7-6 with TRBJ2-1; D unresolved. Germline V gene data show CDR1 as SGHVS and CDR2 as FNYEAQ. The CDR3 consists of 12 residues. Trimming removed 3 bases at V and 7 bases at J, with 7 bases between. CDR3 loop: CASSFGKNEQFF. Here the CDR3 DNA reads TGTGCCAGCAGCTTTGGAAAGAATGAGCAGTTCTTC.

This clone was recorded once. The rearrangement uses TRBV27 and TRBJ1-5, with unresolved D. There are 12 residues in the CDR3. Trimming stripped 8 bases from V and 5 bases from J, with 10 bases between. CDR1 is MNHEY, CDR2 SMNVEV, per germline (reference sequence). CDR3 protein: CASAVADQPQHF. The CDR3 DNA follows: TGTGCCAGCGCCGTTGCTGATCAGCCCCAGCATTTT.

J is TRBJ1-5 and V is TRBV27; no clear D. The V end was cut by 3 bases, the J end by 2 bases, with 11 bases between. Per germline, CDR1 MNHEY and CDR2 SMNVEV (reference sequence). The CDR3 runs 15 residues. The CDR3 nucleotides read TGTGCCAGCAGTTTCGGGCGCGGCGGCAATCAGCCCCAGCATTTT. It yields the protein CASSFGRGGNQPQHF.

The chain joins TRBV27 to TRBJ2-5, with a possible D match to TRBD2 (6 bases). The germline gives CDR1 MNHEY, CDR2 SMNVEV (reference sequence). CDR3 length equals 17 residues. Trimming removed 6 bases at V and 1 base at J, with 21 bases between. CDR3 sequence reads: CASSPTRGLYPQETQYF. The DNA of the CDR3 is TGTGCCAGCAGCCCGACCCGTGGACTATACCCCCAAGAGACCCAGTACTTC.